The text below deals with one TCR beta chain. The antigen this receptor binds is unknown. No quality values exist for individual bases; no much larger clone is one base distant. The CDR3 regions of human TCRbeta chains were subjected to immunosequencing. The published analysis was carried out like this. TCRs in the repertoires were matched against a reference library of SARS-CoV-2-specific TCRs that had been generated with the MIRA antigen-specificity platform. Breadth was defined as the fraction of unique TCRs that were SARS-CoV-2-associated. Depth was defined as the fraction of total T cells that were SARS-CoV-2-associated. Using the MIRA data, every spike-specific TCR was mapped to the spike region that the TCR reacted to and assigned to either a CD4 or a CD8 class. Log10-transformed breadth and depth values were compared by one-way ANOVA with Sidak's multiple comparisons tests. Held by TCRdb, this immuneACCESS table contains in-frame sequences only and omits some clones. Under half of the omission traces to an unresolved V gene where checked; the cause of the rest is unknown. V, J and clone size are those of that table, while D and trimming were read from the DNA. A total of roughly 160,000 clones appear in this sample, 90% of them only once. 1.5% of the sample belongs to the ten largest clones.

The sample is drawn from a study of T cell responses to AZD1222 COVID-19 vaccine (dated by TCRdb to about 2021). For the study in its entirety: AZD1222 recipients whose second dose came at about 4 weeks and those whose second dose came at about 12 weeks were combined into one group, since spike-specific TCR depth and breadth did not differ between the two schedules. Trial participants were enrolled by age into subgroups of 18-55, 56-69 and 70-plus years, and around 150, 29 and 61 TCR-sequenced participants, respectively, were included in these subgroups. TCR sequencing covered roughly 230 trial participants: some 210 given two doses of AZD1222 and around 25 given two doses of MenACWY control vaccine.

The CDR3 starts with the cysteine, ends with the phenylalanine, and has 14 residues. Only CDR3 DNA remains: 42 bases, in frame from the first base. CDR1 and CDR2 were assigned from the germline V gene (reference sequence) as LGHDT and YNNKEL. V and J are truncated by 5 bases and 4 bases respectively, leaving an intervening sequence of 12 bases. According to the study, the label for this sample's time point signals: baseline before first vaccination. Vaccinee samples were obtained from the UK trials COV001 and COV002, which included a single-blind randomized controlled phase 2/3 trial of AZD1222 (ChAdOx1 nCoV-19) in healthy adults. For TCRbeta chain sequencing, PBMC samples were collected from trial participants at day 0 and at day 28 after the second dose. Summary of the overall study and its limitations: The 56-69-year group was small, and its depth increase did not reach significance, likely because of low power. CD4 TCRs associated with the vaccine covered the entire spike protein, and the dominant responses were in regions 160-218 and 743-854. Spike-specific TCR breadth and depth rose significantly after two AZD1222 doses compared with day 0 and with MenACWY recipients. Only five or six AZD1222 recipients were SARS-CoV-2 seropositive at baseline, limiting conclusions about previously exposed vaccinees. Participants were mostly white British, with more females than males. The authors suggested clonal diversity may have been underestimated. Epitopes outside the regions mutated in the B.1.351 and B.1.1.7 variants were reportedly recognized by nearly half of the unique spike-specific TCRs. Because no samples from the day 14 peak response were available, repertoires could be characterized only after the peak T cell response.

This TCR was sampled from an adult in good health. The sample consisted of peripheral blood, taken on day 0 of AZD1222 vaccination. The chain links TRBV3-1 (or the pseudogene TRBV3-2) with TRBJ1-3, with the identity of the D gene unclear. The CDR3 has the sequence CASSYSSSGNTIYF. The DNA reads TGTGCCAGCAGCTATAGTTCTTCCGGAAACACCATATATTTT.